One and the same sample provided the 14 T cell receptor beta chains below, sequenced in a study of cytomegalovirus exposure and HLA in healthy donors (dated by TCRdb to 2016 to 2017). Receptors were amplified or captured by the immunoSEQ multiplex PCR assay. A mixture of 60 forward primers for TCR Vbeta segments and 13 reverse primers for TCR Jbeta segments was used in the multiplex PCR. This is the immuneACCESS table as TCRdb keeps it, with only in-frame sequences that have V and J called. A part of the clones is gone; compared with another copy, unresolved V genes explain less than half, and the rest is unexplained. Recorded for this sample are 150,000 to 200,000 clones; more than 65% of them occurred a single time. The ten largest clones add up to less than 3.5% of the sample. Sample: PBMCs. These receptors all come from a female donor in good health and CMV-seronegative.

This chain joins TRBV5-1 and TRBJ1-4; 7 bases line up with TRBD1. The CDR3 length is 13 residues. Trimming at V came to 4 bases and at J to 5 bases, leaving 2 bases not matched to a gene. Germline CDR1 and CDR2: SGHRS and YFSETQ. CDR3 loop: CASSGGQNEKLFF. In DNA, the CDR3 is TGCGCCAGCAGCGGGGGACAGAATGAAAAACTGTTTTTT.

The chain uses TRBV5-6 and TRBJ1-2, with D maybe TRBD1 (5 bases). The CDR3 runs 15 residues. V gave up 4 bases and J gave up 1 base, with 14 bases separating them. Germline V gene lookup returns CDR1 SGHDT and CDR2 YYEEEE. The CDR3 is CASSPGPGYNYGYTF. The CDR3, as DNA: TGTGCCAGCAGCCCTGGGCCAGGGTATAACTATGGCTACACCTTC. The full variable domain, in which reference TRBV5-6 and TRBJ1-2 provide the parts outside the CDR3, is DAGVTQSPTHLIKTRGQQVTLRCSPKSGHDTVSWYQQALGQGPQFIFQYYEEEERQRGNFPDRFSGHQFPNYSSELNVNALLLGDSALYLCASSPGPGYNYGYTFGSGTRLTVV.

V is TRBV7-9 and J is TRBJ2-7; D gene unclear. The CDR3 covers 15 residues. The germline gives CDR1 SEHNR, CDR2 FQNEAQ (reference sequence). The V gene lost 5 bases and the J gene lost 4 bases, with 18 bases spanning the gap. In DNA, the CDR3 is TGTGCCAGCAGCCCACCATTCCGGGTTGGGTACGAGCAGTACTTC. Translating gives CASSPPFRVGYEQYF.

This chain links TRBV29-1 with TRBJ1-5, with a possible D match to TRBD1 (6 bases). Germline V gene sequence: CDR1 SQVTM, CDR2 ANQGSEA. Trimming took 7 bases from V and 2 from J, leaving 9 bases between them. The CDR3 runs to 12 residues. CDR3 sequence: CSAGVGNQPQHF. Written as DNA, the CDR3 is TGCAGCGCAGGGGTCGGCAATCAGCCCCAGCATTTT. Using reference TRBV29-1 and TRBJ1-5 for the parts outside the CDR3, the full variable domain is SAVISQKPSRDICQRGTSLTIQCQVDSQVTMMFWYRQQPGQSLTLIATANQGSEATYESGFVIDKFPISRPNLTFSTLTVSNMSPEDSSIYLCSAGVGNQPQHFGDGTRLSIL.

This clone was seen a single time. The junction and the germline gene differ at one end; a read error may be behind it. V gene TRBV7-7 combines with J gene TRBJ2-3, with D perhaps TRBD1 (6 bases). The CDR3 contains 14 residues. Germline CDR1 and CDR2: SSHAT and FNYEAQ (reference sequence). The CDR3 DNA sequence: TGTGCTAGCAGCTTATTACAGGGCGGGGATACGCAGTATTTT. Translated, it gives CASSLLQGGDTQYF.

The V and J genes are TRBV7-9 and TRBJ1-2; TRBD1 matches at 8 bases. Trimming took 4 bases from V and 3 from J; bases not matched to a gene: 4. The CDR3 is 14 amino acids. Germline loops: CDR1 SEHNR, CDR2 FQNEAQ (reference sequence). The CDR3 loop reads CASSSGGMDYGYTF. CDR3 in DNA: TGTGCCAGCAGCTCAGGGGGCATGGACTATGGCTACACCTTC.

V and J are TRBV19 and TRBJ1-5, with D uncertain. The CDR3 is made up of 13 amino acids. CDR1 is LNHDA and CDR2 is SQIVND in the germline V gene (reference sequence). V dropped 5 bases and J dropped 0 bases, with 5 bases sitting between them. In DNA, the CDR3 is TGTGCCAGTAGTCCAGGTAGCAATCAGCCCCAGCATTTT. This gives the protein CASSPGSNQPQHF.

This clone has just one count. This sequence joins TRBV4-1 and TRBJ2-5; a weak D match, TRBD1 (6 bases). V lost 5 bases and J 0 bases, leaving 13 bases between the germline ends. The CDR3 is made up of 15 amino acids. Looked up from germline, CDR1 is MGHRA and CDR2 is YSYEKL. The CDR3 DNA is TGCGCCAGCAGCGAAATAACAGGGTACCAAGAGACCCAGTACTTC. Amino acids: CASSEITGYQETQYF.

Regarding this clone: One end of the junction is discordant with germline, which a read error may explain. The chain joins TRBV7-9 to TRBJ2-1; no clear D. There are 15 residues in the CDR3. Germline-derived CDR1 and CDR2 are SEHNR and FQNEAQ (reference sequence). The CDR3 coding sequence is TGTTCCAGCAGCCGCGGCGGAGTGTCCTACAATGAGCAGTTCTTC. Amino acid sequence: CSSSRGGVSYNEQFF.

This rearrangement joins TRBV7-2 to TRBJ1-4, with a tentative D call TRBD1 (5 bases). The CDR3 loop spans 17 amino acids. Germline V CDR1 and CDR2: SGHTA, FQGNSA. Trimming stripped 1 base from V and 5 bases from J, with 17 bases between. CDR3 coding DNA: TGTGCCAGCAGCTTAGAGGGGCCCGGCAGTAGGAATGAAAAACTGTTTTTT. As protein: CASSLEGPGSRNEKLFF.

This chain uses TRBV20-1 with TRBJ2-1; TRBD2 might be the D (5 bases). CDR1 is DFQATT, CDR2 SNEGSKA, per germline (reference sequence). The ends were cut back, 6 bases at V and 7 bases at J, with 7 bases in the middle. The CDR3 totals 10 residues. CDR3: CSAGNNEQFF. The DNA of the CDR3 is TGCAGTGCCGGGAATAATGAGCAGTTCTTC.

The chain joins TRBV6-1 to TRBJ2-7; possible D gene TRBD1, 6 bases. Germline V gene sequence: CDR1 MNHNS, CDR2 SASEGT. With 2 bases removed from V and 4 bases from J, the gap between germline ends came to 18 bases. This CDR3 contains 16 residues. The CDR3 protein is CASSEPDRTTKYEQYF. The CDR3 nucleotides read TGTGCCAGCAGTGAACCGGACAGAACTACCAAGTACGAGCAGTACTTC.

The V call is TRBV6-1, the J call TRBJ2-5; D is undetermined. Germline V lookup: CDR1 MNHNS, CDR2 SASEGT. The V end was cut by 8 bases, the J end by 2 bases, with 9 bases between. CDR3 size: 12 residues. CDR3 in DNA: TGTGCCAGCCAAGCTAGGCAAGAGACCCAGTACTTC. It translates to CASQARQETQYF.

This chain connects TRBV5-4 to TRBJ2-3, with 7 positions matching TRBD2. Unmatched junction bases numbered 4, after V lost 0 bases and J lost 3 bases. CDR3 length equals 15 residues. Germline lookup yields CDR1 SGHNT and CDR2 YYREEE (reference sequence). The CDR3 DNA reads TGTGCCAGCAGCTTGGGCGGGAGCACAACAGATACGCAGTATTTT. Translated, it gives CASSLGGSTTDTQYF.